A selection of T cell receptor beta chains follows, all from one sample in a study of PD-1 blockade in classical Hodgkin lymphoma. The repertoire was sequenced with immunoSEQ multiplex PCR; TCRdb's copy has only in-frame clones and lacks some. The sample lists about 31,000 clones, over 70% occurring once. The source was peripheral blood mononuclear cells (PBMCs), collected before the second cycle of nivolumab. These receptors were taken from a human donor with classical Hodgkin lymphoma. CDR3s include the opening cysteine and the closing phenylalanine or tryptophan. The D gene is left open where the match is weak. Only part of the rows carry a size: once, few, many, or a class if the clone is expanded.

J: TRBJ2-2; size: .; V: TRBV27; D: .; CDR3: CASRLIAAGTGELFF; DNA: TGTGCCAGCCGCCTTATCGCCGCGGGCACCGGGGAGCTGTTTTTT
J: TRBJ2-7; size: .; V: TRBV7-8; D: TRBD2; CDR3: CASSLKGTSVYEQYF; DNA: TGTGCCAGCAGCCTTAAAGGGACTAGCGTGTACGAGCAGTACTTC
J: TRBJ1-6; size: once; V: TRBV6-6; D: .; CDR3: CASSYRGSWETPLHF; DNA: TGTGCCAGCAGTTACCGGGGCAGTTGGGAGACACCCCTCCACTTT
J: TRBJ2-1; size: .; V: TRBV6-5; D: .; CDR3: CASSRGGEQFF; DNA: TGTGCCAGCAGTAGAGGTGGTGAGCAGTTCTTC
J: TRBJ1-5; size: .; V: TRBV30; D: .; CDR3: CAWRGGNPNQPQHF; DNA: TGTGCCTGGAGGGGAGGGAACCCCAATCAGCCCCAGCATTTT
J: TRBJ2-3; size: .; V: TRBV5-4; D: .; CDR3: CASSFDRGREADTQYF; DNA: TGTGCCAGCAGCTTTGATCGGGGGCGAGAGGCAGATACGCAGTATTTT
J: TRBJ1-5; size: few; V: TRBV7-2; D: .; CDR3: CASSLAPGEQPQHF; DNA: TGTGCCAGCAGCTTAGCACCGGGAGAGCAGCCCCAGCATTTT
J: TRBJ2-3; size: .; V: TRBV25-1; D: .; CDR3: CASKSDTQYF; DNA: TGTGCCAGCAAGTCGGATACGCAGTATTTT
J: TRBJ2-7; size: .; V: TRBV11-3; D: TRBD2; CDR3: CASSKADAGGYEQYF; DNA: TGTGCCAGCAGCAAAGCGGACGCGGGAGGGTACGAGCAGTACTTC
J: TRBJ1-2; size: once; V: TRBV9; D: .; CDR3: CASSVGGAPDYGYTF; DNA: TGTGCCAGCAGCGTAGGGGGGGCGCCCGACTATGGCTACACCTTC
J: TRBJ2-7; size: .; V: TRBV7-2; D: .; CDR3: CASSSPAQANSYEQYF; DNA: TGTGCCAGCAGCTCCCCGGCGCAGGCCAACTCCTACGAGCAGTACTTC
J: TRBJ2-3; size: .; V: TRBV7-2; D: .; CDR3: CASSLSPAGTDTQYF; DNA: TGTGCCAGCAGCTTAAGTCCCGCGGGGACAGATACGCAGTATTTT
J: TRBJ2-1; size: few; V: TRBV13; D: .; CDR3: CASTGAGKSVNEQFF; DNA: TGTGCCAGCACCGGGGCGGGGAAAAGTGTCAATGAGCAGTTCTTC
J: TRBJ2-7; size: .; V: TRBV29-1; D: TRBD1; CDR3: CSVRDRLSYEQYF; DNA: TGCAGCGTCCGGGACAGGTTATCCTACGAGCAGTACTTC
J: TRBJ1-3; size: .; V: TRBV5-1; D: .; CDR3: CASSLGGGNTIYF; DNA: TGCGCCAGCAGCTTGGGGGGCGGAAACACCATATATTTT
J: TRBJ2-1; size: .; V: TRBV30; D: TRBD2; CDR3: CAWTGLAGFQFF; DNA: TGTGCCTGGACGGGACTAGCGGGGTTTCAGTTCTTC
J: TRBJ1-2; size: few; V: TRBV28; D: .; CDR3: CASSTRQFHGYTF; DNA: TGTGCCAGCAGCACCCGCCAGTTCCATGGCTACACCTTC
J: TRBJ1-1; size: .; V: TRBV29-1; D: .; CDR3: CSVVYGWATEAFF; DNA: TGCAGCGTTGTTTATGGTTGGGCCACTGAAGCTTTCTTT
J: TRBJ1-2; size: .; V: TRBV7-7; D: .; CDR3: CASSIGSYGYTF; DNA: TGTGCTAGCAGCATCGGAAGTTATGGCTACACCTTC
J: TRBJ2-1; size: .; V: TRBV4-1; D: TRBD2; CDR3: CASSPTTSGGLNNEQFF; DNA: TGCGCCAGCAGCCCAACAACTAGCGGGGGGTTGAACAATGAGCAGTTCTTC
J: TRBJ1-5; size: .; V: TRBV6-5; D: .; CDR3: CASSSNQPQHF; DNA: TGTGCCAGCAGTAGCAATCAGCCCCAGCATTTT
J: TRBJ2-3; size: few; V: TRBV13; D: .; CDR3: CASSLRRDMNPFPDTQYF; DNA: TGTGCCAGCAGCTTACGCAGGGATATGAATCCGTTCCCTGATACGCAGTATTTT
J: TRBJ2-7; size: once; V: TRBV27; D: .; CDR3: CASSFGQAAYEQYF; DNA: TGTGCCAGCAGTTTCGGTCAGGCAGCCTACGAGCAGTACTTC